This is a list of T cell receptor beta chains from one sample in a study of early T cells in non-severe SARS-CoV-2 infection. From the 5' RACE reads, TCRdb called clonotypes with MiXCR, one entry per CDR3 protein. The sample records more than 65,000 distinct CDR3 sequences, about 12% being singletons. The source material was whole blood. Receptor source: an adult who was a healthcare worker with PCR-confirmed SARS-CoV-2 infection or an uninfected control (not recorded which). Each CDR3 is given without its conserved first and last residue. The size of a clone is reported for some rows only, either as once, few or many, or as a class for expanded clones.

TRBV27	TRBJ2-1	many	ASSFGNYNEQF
TRBV5-6	TRBJ1-5	many	ASSSGQILSNQPQH
TRBV29-1	TRBJ2-3	.	SVEDTMGGDTQY
TRBV29-1	TRBJ2-3	many	SVVKTSGQYTDTQY
TRBV15	TRBJ1-3	many	ATSRDRGSGNTIY
TRBV7-2	TRBJ2-2	many	ASSLNGWAAGELF
TRBV12-3/TRBV12-4	TRBJ2-1	many	ASSWLVAGGAYNEQF
TRBV10-3	TRBJ2-6	many	AISENGGPGANVLT
TRBV5-5	TRBJ2-7	once	ASSLGISYEQY
TRBV7-2	TRBJ1-1	many	ASSLGTGNAF
TRBV12-5	TRBJ1-2	many	ASGPGQALNYGYT
TRBV11-2	TRBJ2-3	.	ASSPGTGKHTQY
TRBV4-3	TRBJ2-1	.	ASSQDRKGGEQF
TRBV6-2/TRBV6-3	TRBJ2-7	many	ASSTPPNRAIYEQY
TRBV10-3	TRBJ2-5	many	AISGLAQETQY
TRBV20-1	TRBJ2-7	many	SARANGRAYEQY
TRBV3-1	TRBJ1-1	many	ASSQVGGLGGTEAF
TRBV7-2	TRBJ1-5	many	ASSPNRESNQPQH
TRBV18	TRBJ2-1	many	ASSPSTSKNEQF
TRBV6-1	TRBJ2-1	many	ASLRGSNEQF
TRBV28	TRBJ2-7	many	ASSLPVLAGVVGQY
TRBV19	TRBJ1-2	many	ASSIERGGRTSYGYT
TRBV11-2	TRBJ2-1	many	ASSLAFGGSYNEQF
TRBV11-2	TRBJ1-5	many	ASSLMQGNQPQH
TRBV11-3	TRBJ2-1	many	ASSLGGRNEQF
TRBV28	TRBJ2-2	many	ASSLDRELF
TRBV27	TRBJ2-3	few	ASSADRITDTQY
TRBV5-4	TRBJ2-5	many	ASSLMIEGETQY
TRBV11-2	TRBJ2-2	many	ASSSSMRSGNRNTGELF
TRBV9	TRBJ2-3	.	ASSVGLADSTDTQY
TRBV28	TRBJ1-3	few	ASSPDSLSGNTIY
TRBV28	TRBJ2-1	few	ASSTPGGRSYNEQF
TRBV27	TRBJ2-5	many	ASRTPGQGQETQY
TRBV4-3	TRBJ2-1	many	ASSPSTTSGRWEQF
TRBV20-1	TRBJ2-7	.	SASGGRNYEQY
TRBV6-6	TRBJ1-6	many	ASSSGTANSPLH
TRBV29-1	TRBJ2-7	few	SVVLAAGEQY
TRBV27	TRBJ2-2	.	ASSSGLAGNTGELF
TRBV20-1	TRBJ1-2	many	SAADSSANYGYT
TRBV29-1	TRBJ1-4	many	SVRGGQVNEKLF
TRBV28	TRBJ1-2	many	ASSYDLYGYT
TRBV7-6	TRBJ1-1	.	ASSLGRGNTEAF
TRBV29-1	TRBJ1-1	once	SARDPEAL
TRBV5-1	TRBJ1-2	many	ASSPQGEDYGYT
TRBV12-3/TRBV12-4	TRBJ2-1	many	ASSQWVEQF
TRBV6-4	TRBJ2-1	many	ASSESGGSYNEQF
TRBV5-6	TRBJ1-5	many	ASSTSSQPQH
TRBV12-3/TRBV12-4	TRBJ1-4	few	ASSLAQTGSKLF
TRBV3-2	TRBJ1-1	many	ASSLTVGTEAF
TRBV20-1	TRBJ1-1	.	SASPQGYAF
TRBV28	TRBJ2-1	.	ASSPTDSSYNEQF
TRBV7-9	TRBJ2-5	many	ASSLASGGRAAETQY
TRBV4-3	TRBJ2-1	many	ASSQAAPSSYNEQF
TRBV2	TRBJ1-1	.	ASSPEGEAF